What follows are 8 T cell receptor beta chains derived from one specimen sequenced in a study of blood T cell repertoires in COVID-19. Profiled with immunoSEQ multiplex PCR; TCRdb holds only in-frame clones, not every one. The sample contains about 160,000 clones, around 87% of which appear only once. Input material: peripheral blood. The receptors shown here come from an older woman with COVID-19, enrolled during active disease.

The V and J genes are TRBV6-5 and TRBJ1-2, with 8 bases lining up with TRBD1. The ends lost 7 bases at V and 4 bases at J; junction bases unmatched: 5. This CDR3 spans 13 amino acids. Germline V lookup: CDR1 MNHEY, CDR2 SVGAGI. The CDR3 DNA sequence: TGTGCCAGCACCATGACAGGGGCCTATGGCTACACCTTC. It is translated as CASTMTGAYGYTF.

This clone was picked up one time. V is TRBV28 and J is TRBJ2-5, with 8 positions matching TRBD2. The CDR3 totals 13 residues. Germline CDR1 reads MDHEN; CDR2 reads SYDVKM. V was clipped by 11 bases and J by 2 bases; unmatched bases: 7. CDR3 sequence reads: CAAASGGQETQYF. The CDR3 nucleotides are TGTGCCGCGGCGTCGGGGGGGCAAGAGACCCAGTACTTC.

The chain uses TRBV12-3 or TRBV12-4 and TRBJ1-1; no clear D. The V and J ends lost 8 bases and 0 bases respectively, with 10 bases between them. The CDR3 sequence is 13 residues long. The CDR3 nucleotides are TGTGCCAGCGGGTGGGCTCTGAACACTGAAGCTTTCTTT. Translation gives CASGWALNTEAFF.

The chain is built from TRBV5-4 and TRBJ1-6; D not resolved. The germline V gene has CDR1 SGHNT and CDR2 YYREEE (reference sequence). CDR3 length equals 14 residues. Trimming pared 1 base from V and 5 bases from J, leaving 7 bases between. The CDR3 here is CASSLLADNSPLHF. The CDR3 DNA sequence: TGTGCCAGCAGCTTGTTGGCTGATAATTCACCCCTCCACTTT.

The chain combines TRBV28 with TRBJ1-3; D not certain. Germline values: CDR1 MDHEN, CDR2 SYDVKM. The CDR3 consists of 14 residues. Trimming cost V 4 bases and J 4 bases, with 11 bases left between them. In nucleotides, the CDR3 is TGTGCCAGCAGTTCCCGAGCGGGGGGAAACACCATATATTTT. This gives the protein CASSSRAGGNTIYF.

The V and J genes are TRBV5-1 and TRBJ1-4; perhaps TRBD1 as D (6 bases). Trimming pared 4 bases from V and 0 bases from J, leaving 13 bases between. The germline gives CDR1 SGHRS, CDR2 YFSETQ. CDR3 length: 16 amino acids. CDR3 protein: CASSQTGPSTNEKLFF. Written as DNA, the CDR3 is TGCGCCAGCAGCCAAACAGGGCCGTCAACTAATGAAAAACTGTTTTTT.

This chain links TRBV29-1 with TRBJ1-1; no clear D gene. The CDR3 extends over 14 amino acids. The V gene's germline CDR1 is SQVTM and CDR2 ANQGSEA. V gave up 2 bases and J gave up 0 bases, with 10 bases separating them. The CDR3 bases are TGCAGCGTTGAAACTCTGCGGGTGAACACTGAAGCTTTCTTT. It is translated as CSVETLRVNTEAFF.

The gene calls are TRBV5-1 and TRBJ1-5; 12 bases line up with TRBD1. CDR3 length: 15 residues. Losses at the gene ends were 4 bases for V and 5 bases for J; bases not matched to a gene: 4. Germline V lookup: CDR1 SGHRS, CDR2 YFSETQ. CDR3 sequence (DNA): TGCGCCAGCAGCCCCGGGACAGGGGGCCATCAGCCCCAGCATTTT. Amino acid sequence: CASSPGTGGHQPQHF.